This T cell receptor beta chain was identified during a study of cytomegalovirus exposure and HLA in healthy donors (dated by TCRdb to the late 2010s). For the study in its entirety: An earlier analysis of under 600 of the donors reported 276 Gb of sequence data and some 120 million unique TCR beta sequences from around 200 million T cells. Besides the first cohort of 666 subjects, a separate validation cohort made up of 90 to 150 different subjects was used. Among around 400 genotyped donors of the cohort, an average of roughly 230,000 unique TCR beta nucleotide sequences was sequenced per donor, of which approximately 19% were non-productive. The number of donors typed differed by locus, with roughly 620-630 for A, B, C, DRB1 and DQB1, more than 500 for DQA1, some 570 for DPA1, and some 450 for DPB1. All discovery cohort repertoires had been generated on a single sequencing platform. In an earlier analysis of 550 to 700 of the donors, high-throughput TCR beta sequencing was used to judge whether each TCR beta V gene segment behaved as functional or pseudogenic. To predict cytomegalovirus infection status, the study brought together high-throughput TCR immunosequencing, statistical association of individual TCRs with disease status, and machine learning. Rather than drawing on any new phenotypic data, the later analysis identified candidate immune exposures from TCR beta sequences and the way those sequences occurred across donors. Of the roughly 400 genotyped donors, about 84% fell in the genetic ancestry cluster associated with self-reported Caucasian donors. A later analysis re-examined previously published TCR beta repertoires from roughly 720 donors and added high-resolution HLA genotyping to investigate patterns of TCR occurrence. A later genetic analysis used genome-wide SNP genotypes for about three fifths of the 666 donors, treating that subset as a discovery cohort. An early release that covered roughly 600 HLA-typed donors contained 250 to 350 gigabases of sequencing data and approximately 85 million unique TCR sequences. Donor age, sex, ethnicity and CMV serostatus were compiled alongside the repertoire data. The aim of the study was to test whether cataloging public T cell receptors could identify signatures of past pathogen exposure. The T cell repertoires of 666 subjects were profiled by immunosequencing and related to cytomegalovirus serostatus. Class I and class II HLA loci were covered by the typing at four-digit resolution. About five DR-DQ haplotypes were treated as single units for association and clustering because of strong linkage in the cohort.

This clone occurred a few times. Its antigen is unknown. The record has no base qualities; no much larger clone is one base away. The cohort was made up of approximately 670 healthy bone marrow donors. At the time of sampling, all cohort members were nominally healthy, though unrecorded immune exposures were likely present. The donor was CMV seronegative and belonged to the group of 350 to 400 seronegative cohort members. Each donor provided a peripheral blood sample, and peripheral blood mononuclear cells were used for TCR beta sequencing. Genomic DNA was extracted from the blood cell samples with the Qiagen DNeasy Blood Extraction Kit. Here is what the overall study found, with its caveats: Because counts were too low, roughly 17 rarely observed V segments, including chromosome 9 orphons, were left out of the earlier analysis of over 550 of the donors. This cohort had only TCR beta chains sequenced, and the lack of alpha or paired-chain data limited which features could be detected. In a later analysis, several top co-occurrence clusters were reported to appear linked to parvovirus B19, influenza, CMV and Epstein-Barr virus. The authors suggested that the approach could potentially be extended to other disease states and immunological phenotypes. Linkage disequilibrium might explain the correlated functional status among segregating V segments, but an unknown experimental factor could not be excluded. In vitro tests confirmed that three of the cytomegalovirus-associated TCR beta chains recognize cytomegalovirus antigens. Most TCR sequences were observed very rarely across donors, whereas some public TCRs were present in many individuals. The study listed approximately 160 TCR beta chains as associated with cytomegalovirus. Broadly in line with IMGT annotations, most TCR beta V segments showed up in productive rearrangements about 87% or about 30% of the time in an earlier analysis of 587 of the donors. Because HLA typing was unavailable for some donors at each locus, only the typed subset was used in association tests. In a later analysis, the rate of TCR association differed among HLA loci, with DRB1 alleles having the most associated TCRs and HLA-C alleles having the fewest. Presence/absence analyses assumed roughly uniform sequencing depth across donors, an assumption that may not hold. The only immune exposure information available for the cohort was CMV serostatus. A later analysis found that most CMV-associated TCR beta chains appeared HLA-restricted, with HLA associations seemingly driven largely by CMV exposure. Compared with the roughly 700-donor mean, donors in an Asian-associated ancestry cluster had fewer N-insertions in productive TCRs, according to a later genetic analysis. Specific HLA alleles were associated with 15,000 to 20,000 TCR beta sequences at a false discovery rate of 0.05 in a later analysis. A later genetic analysis associated a missense DCLRE1C variant with V-gene and J-gene trimming of TCR beta chains, and an independent cohort replicated the association. A cluster of highly shared sequence variants was judged likely to represent a technical artifact of the sequencing pipeline. A further reported finding was that TCR beta sequences accurately predicted the HLA-A and HLA-B alleles for most subjects in the first cohort. In a later analysis, HLA-associated TCR beta chains showed more clonal expansion and lower generation probabilities than non-associated chains that were equally common. The classifier was reported to diagnose cytomegalovirus status with high specificity and sensitivity in both the original cohort and the validation cohort. Assigning TCR associations to individual alleles was difficult when HLA alleles, especially DR and DQ, strongly co-occurred.

The receptor library was made with the immunoSEQ multiplex PCR assay. For the multiplex PCR, a mixture combining 60 forward primers for TCR Vbeta segments and 13 reverse primers for TCR Jbeta segments was used. The CDR3 region of rearranged TCR beta genes was amplified from genomic DNA with a multiplex PCR assay. The amplified TCR beta libraries were sequenced on the Illumina HiSeq System as 87-base-pair reads. For the original study's pipeline: In a later analysis, tens of millions of unique TCR beta chains were counted across the roughly 610 repertoires, and roughly 11 million of these chains were shared by at least two donors. Raw reads were error-corrected and collapsed into unique sequences by a nearest-neighbor algorithm in which closely related sequences were merged to remove PCR and sequencing errors. To assign V, D and J gene segments, CDR3 sequences were aligned to IMGT reference sequences. For a sequence to be retained, a match of at least six nucleotides to both a V gene segment and a J gene segment was required. Rearrangements were classified as productive when the CDR3 lacked stop codons and remained in frame with V and J, and all other rearrangements were classified as non-productive. Following IMGT convention, CDR3 was defined as the stretch from the second conserved V-encoded cysteine to the conserved J-encoded phenylalanine. The earlier analysis of about 560 of the donors excluded any sequence lacking an unambiguous match to a single V gene segment. An earlier analysis of about 600 of the donors called V segments functional above 56.7% productive rearrangements and segregating when the between-donor standard deviation exceeded 5%. A statistical classification framework was developed to diagnose cytomegalovirus status using the catalog of TCR beta chain sequences. V and J gene assignment, in a later analysis, came from comparing TCR nucleotide sequences with IMGT/GENE-DB human TR gene sequences. A later analysis assigned CDR3 sequences and most-parsimonious VDJ recombination scenarios with the TCRdist pipeline. In a later analysis, every TCR beta chain was defined by the combination of its CDR3 amino acid sequence and its V-gene family, and reads without a unique V-gene family were dropped. In a later analysis, approximately 590 highly shared, low-generation-probability nucleotide sequences were removed to address suspected cross-contamination and a sequencing artifact. For each public chain, a later analysis derived a clonal expansion index from normalized ranks of inferred template counts within each repertoire. In a later analysis, generation probabilities were computed using a VDJ recombination model fitted to out-of-frame rearrangements, and the results were checked against IGoR. Hypergeometric tests were used in a later analysis to score TCR-TCR, TCR-HLA and TCR-CMV co-occurrence, with a repertoire-size bias correction applied to the TCR pairs. False discovery rates were estimated in a later analysis by permuting HLA or CMV assignments 20 times. In a later analysis, co-occurring TCRs were grouped with DBSCAN, and TCRdist sequence similarity was added when clustering was performed within HLA-allele-positive subsets. Co-occurrence clustering excluded repertoires with fewer than 30,000 or more than 120,000 public chains, plus five with anomalous nucleotide sharing. Sourced from immuneACCESS, this table was stored by TCRdb with only in-frame sequences that have V and J called. A share of the clones is absent; for the studies checked, an unresolved V gene accounts for under half, and the remainder has no known explanation. V, J and clone size were drawn from that table, and D and trimming were deduced from the DNA. In this sample the table shows over 95,000 clones, about three quarters of which occur a single time. Approximately 2.4% of the sample comes from the top ten.

This receptor was taken from a female donor in good health and CMV-seronegative. The sequenced material came from PBMCs.

The CDR3 reads as follows: CASSQDAAGGGYEQYF. The nucleotide sequence is TGTGCCAGCAGCCAAGACGCCGCGGGAGGGGGCTACGAGCAGTACTTC. The rearranged segments are TRBV4-2 and TRBJ2-7; TRBD2 aligns with 9 central bases. Its CDR3 holds 16 amino acids, cysteine through phenylalanine. Only the CDR3 DNA stays, 48 bases, in frame from base 1. Based on the germline V gene, the CDR1 and CDR2 sequences are LGHNA and YNFKEQ. At the junction V is shortened by 0 bases and J by 3 bases; bases outside the gene matches: 6.